Below, one T cell receptor (beta chain) is given with its context. Antigen unknown. The primer mix had 60 Vbeta and 13 Jbeta primers. Only in-frame clones appear in the TCRdb table, and some are missing; sequencing was by immunoSEQ multiplex PCR. Here the sample spans 180,000 or so clones, over 75% being singletons. This sample stems from a study of cytomegalovirus exposure and HLA in healthy donors. Whole-study findings and limits: Reportedly, diagnosis of cytomegalovirus status by the classifier showed high specificity and sensitivity.

Germline V gene lookup returns CDR1 MNHNS and CDR2 SASEGT. Germline trimming cut 1 base from V and 7 bases from J; bases unmatched to any gene: 6. This CDR3 spans 16 amino acids. The V and J genes are TRBV6-1 and TRBJ1-6, with 8 bases aligning to TRBD1. Material for sequencing was PBMCs. The origin of this receptor is a man aged 50 to 59 in good health and CMV-seropositive. The CDR3 nucleotides are TGTGCCAGCAGTGAAGGGTTTAGGACAGGGAATTCACCCCTCCACTTT. Amino acid sequence: CASSEGFRTGNSPLHF.